One and the same sample provided the 9 T cell receptor beta chains below, sequenced in a study of a mutant IDH1 vaccine in newly diagnosed glioma. Sample time point: week 5, during vaccination. Mutant IDH1 20-mer peptide, at 300 ug, made up each vaccine dose, with topical imiquimod. Sequencing was performed with immunoSEQ multiplex PCR; in TCRdb, only in-frame clones are kept and a portion is missing. The sample consists of tens of thousands of clones, 70% to 90% of them appearing once. These TCRs' antigens remain unknown. The sequenced sample was PBMCs, obtained from a glioma patient whose treatment included an IDH1 peptide vaccine. All receptors derive from a man aged 35 to 55 with glioma.

The gene calls are TRBV6-6 and TRBJ2-7, with D unclear. The CDR3 extends over 12 amino acids. Trimming shortened V by 6 bases and J by 3 bases, and 9 bases separated the two germline ends. Germline-derived CDR1 and CDR2 are MNHNY and SVGAGI (reference sequence). The DNA of the CDR3 is TGTGCCAGCAGAAAAGAAGACTACGAGCAGTACTTC. Residues: CASRKEDYEQYF.

The V gene is TRBV6-6, the J gene TRBJ1-1; TRBD1 aligns across 8 bases. The CDR3 runs 13 residues. The ends lost 7 bases at V and 8 bases at J; junction bases unmatched: 9. Germline CDR1 reads MNHNY; CDR2 reads SVGAGI (reference sequence). The CDR3 DNA is TGTGCCAGCACCTACGACTCAGGGGGCGAAGCTTTCTTT. This encodes CASTYDSGGEAFF.

The genes are TRBV10-3 and TRBJ2-7; 9 nucleotides line up with TRBD1. The CDR3 length is 14 residues. Losses at the gene ends were 5 bases for V and 4 bases for J; bases not matched to a gene: 6. Germline assignment: CDR1 ENHRY and CDR2 SYGVKD. This CDR3 is CAISRGQGVYEQYF. Here the CDR3 DNA reads TGTGCCATCAGTCGGGGACAGGGAGTGTACGAGCAGTACTTC.

The J gene is TRBJ2-7, the V gene TRBV6-1; 7 bases are shared with TRBD1. The V and J ends lost 7 bases and 4 bases, in that order; junction bases with no gene match: 4. CDR3 length: 12 amino acids. CDR1 is MNHNS, CDR2 SASEGT, per germline. The CDR3 DNA reads as TGTGCCAGCACTGGACAGGAATACGAGCAGTACTTC. This translates into CASTGQEYEQYF.

The CDR3 region has the DNA TGTGCCAGCAGCGATCACTACGAGCAGTACTTC. Protein sequence: CASSDHYEQYF. The V gene is TRBV14, the J gene TRBJ2-7; D gene unclear. Per germline, CDR1 SGHDN and CDR2 FVKESK. V lost 5 bases and J lost 3, with 5 bases in between. The CDR3 totals 11 residues.

This chain connects TRBV19 to TRBJ1-1, with 11 bases aligning to TRBD1. V trimming: 10 bases; J trimming: 5 bases; junction bases outside the gene matches: 9. The CDR3 sequence is 14 residues long. Germline lookup yields CDR1 LNHDA and CDR2 SQIVND (reference sequence). The CDR3, as DNA: TGTGCCACAGGACAGGGGGCAAGTTATACTGAAGCTTTCTTT. It specifies CATGQGASYTEAFF.

In this sample, this clone turned up once. The chain joins TRBV27 to TRBJ2-1, with D hard to call. The CDR3 has 15 amino acids. Germline lookup yields CDR1 MNHEY and CDR2 SMNVEV (reference sequence). Trimming shortened V by 0 bases and J by 0 bases, and 6 bases separated the two germline ends. CDR3 coding DNA: TGTGCCAGCAGTTTATCCGCTAGCTCCTACAATGAGCAGTTCTTC. Residues: CASSLSASSYNEQFF.

Only one count was recorded for this clone. The chain carries TRBV10-3 and TRBJ2-1; 9 nucleotides match TRBD2. Looked up from germline, CDR1 is ENHRY and CDR2 is SYGVKD. The CDR3 runs 18 residues. After removal of 6 bases from V and 1 base from J, the junction contained 13 bases not matched to a gene. In DNA form, the CDR3 reads TGTGCCATCAGCACCCGGGGGGTAGCGGGAGTTTCCTACAATGAGCAGTTCTTC. Encoded protein: CAISTRGVAGVSYNEQFF.

The count of this clone is one. The rearrangement joins TRBV13 to TRBJ2-1; D remains ambiguous. This CDR3 has 12 amino acids. V lost 4 bases, J lost 10 bases, and 11 bases lay in between. Per the germline V gene, CDR1 is PRHDT and CDR2 is FYEKMQ (reference sequence). The CDR3 bases are TGTGCCAGCAGCTCGCGCCTAGGAGAGCAGTTCTTC. This encodes CASSSRLGEQFF.